The source of this T cell receptor (beta chain) is a study of cytomegalovirus exposure and HLA in healthy donors. In this sample, this clone turned up a few times. Germline assignment: CDR1 SGDLS and CDR2 YYNGEE. CDR3 length equals 16 residues. The ends were cut back, 3 bases at V and 3 bases at J, with 15 bases in the middle. This PCR relied on a set of 60 Vbeta primers and 13 Jbeta primers. Assay used: immunoSEQ multiplex PCR; TCRdb lists only in-frame clones, some missing. The table includes about 120,000 clones, about 71% detected once. The V gene is TRBV9, the J gene TRBJ2-2, with a weak D call TRBD2 (6 bases). The sample consisted of PBMCs. The origin of this receptor is a woman aged 45-65 years in good health and CMV-seronegative. In DNA form, the CDR3 reads TGTGCCAGCAGCGAAGGGGAGGACACTTACACCGGGGAGCTGTTTTTT. Its translation: CASSEGEDTYTGELFF.